A selection of T cell receptor beta chains follows, all from one sample in a study of technical replicates of blood from a few donors. Repertoires were generated with immunoSEQ multiplex PCR, while TCRdb's copy carries only in-frame clones and drops some. This sample has about 79,000 clones, with 94% found just once. Sequenced sample: T cells isolated from PBMCs. The receptors originated from a human donor in good health. CDR3s include the opening cysteine and the closing phenylalanine or tryptophan. The order of the fields is clone size, D gene, V gene, J gene, CDR3 protein, CDR3 DNA. A D gene is named only where the DNA matches it firmly. Clone size is shown for a subset of rows, as once, few, many or a class of expanded clone.

abundance: few; d_gene: .; v_gene: TRBV6-6; j_gene: TRBJ2-2; CDR3aa: CASSGLQTGELFF; CDR3nt: TGTGCCAGCAGTGGACTACAAACCGGGGAGCTGTTTTTT
abundance: .; d_gene: TRBD2; v_gene: TRBV27; j_gene: TRBJ2-1; CDR3aa: CASSPPFGGSSNEQFF; CDR3nt: TGTGCCAGCAGTCCCCCTTTTGGCGGGAGCTCCAATGAGCAGTTCTTC
abundance: .; d_gene: TRBD2; v_gene: TRBV10-1; j_gene: TRBJ2-3; CDR3aa: CASSPGLAGPDTQYF; CDR3nt: TGCGCCAGCAGTCCGGGACTAGCGGGACCAGATACGCAGTATTTT
abundance: .; d_gene: TRBD1; v_gene: TRBV5-1; j_gene: TRBJ1-4; CDR3aa: CASSTGQKNEKLFF; CDR3nt: TGCGCCAGCAGCACGGGACAGAAGAATGAAAAACTGTTTTTT
abundance: .; d_gene: .; v_gene: TRBV7-9; j_gene: TRBJ1-2; CDR3aa: CASSFRAAGVGYTF; CDR3nt: TGTGCCAGCAGCTTCCGGGCCGCAGGGGTGGGCTACACCTTC
abundance: .; d_gene: TRBD2; v_gene: TRBV18; j_gene: TRBJ2-1; CDR3aa: CASSPKRAGVHSSSYNEQFF; CDR3nt: TGTGCCAGCTCACCAAAGAGAGCGGGGGTTCACTCCTCTTCCTACAATGAGCAGTTCTTC
abundance: .; d_gene: .; v_gene: TRBV28; j_gene: TRBJ1-4; CDR3aa: CASSYREKLFF; CDR3nt: TGTGCCAGCAGTTACAGGGAAAAACTGTTTTTT
abundance: once; d_gene: TRBD2; v_gene: TRBV18; j_gene: TRBJ2-7; CDR3aa: CASSPTSGSSHEQYF; CDR3nt: TGTGCCAGCTCCCCGACTAGCGGGAGCAGCCACGAGCAGTACTTC
abundance: .; d_gene: TRBD1; v_gene: TRBV6-6; j_gene: TRBJ1-5; CDR3aa: CASSSTQGAQPQHF; CDR3nt: TGTGCCAGCAGCTCGACCCAGGGGGCTCAGCCCCAGCATTTT
abundance: .; d_gene: TRBD1; v_gene: TRBV11-3; j_gene: TRBJ1-1; CDR3aa: CASSLTAGGQPLTEAFF; CDR3nt: TGTGCCAGCAGCCTAACGGCCGGGGGACAGCCGCTCACTGAAGCTTTCTTT
abundance: .; d_gene: TRBD2; v_gene: TRBV27; j_gene: TRBJ2-7; CDR3aa: CASGFPDLGTSGRTYEQYF; CDR3nt: TGTGCCAGCGGATTCCCGGATCTTGGGACTAGCGGGAGGACCTACGAGCAGTACTTC
abundance: .; d_gene: .; v_gene: TRBV4-1; j_gene: TRBJ1-1; CDR3aa: CASSPPGLTEAFF; CDR3nt: TGCGCCAGCAGCCCGCCGGGTCTCACTGAAGCTTTCTTT
abundance: .; d_gene: TRBD1; v_gene: TRBV6-6; j_gene: TRBJ2-2; CDR3aa: CASSFKGQGNTGELFF; CDR3nt: TGTGCCAGCAGTTTCAAGGGACAGGGAAACACCGGGGAGCTGTTTTTT
abundance: once; d_gene: .; v_gene: TRBV13; j_gene: TRBJ1-2; CDR3aa: CASSLTGDGELYGYTF; CDR3nt: TGTGCCAGCAGCTTAACGGGGGACGGCGAACTCTATGGCTACACCTTC
abundance: .; d_gene: .; v_gene: TRBV27; j_gene: TRBJ2-1; CDR3aa: CASSVGMGRENDEQFF; CDR3nt: TGTGCCAGCAGTGTCGGTATGGGCAGGGAAAACGATGAGCAGTTCTTC
abundance: .; d_gene: TRBD2; v_gene: TRBV7-2; j_gene: TRBJ2-6; CDR3aa: CASSLSGGFSGANVLTF; CDR3nt: TGTGCCAGCAGCTTGAGCGGGGGTTTCTCTGGGGCCAACGTCCTGACTTTC
abundance: .; d_gene: .; v_gene: TRBV7-9; j_gene: TRBJ2-2; CDR3aa: CASRPVRGAFTGELFF; CDR3nt: TGTGCCAGCCGGCCCGTCAGGGGCGCTTTTACCGGGGAGCTGTTTTTT
abundance: .; d_gene: .; v_gene: TRBV5-4; j_gene: TRBJ2-6; CDR3aa: CASSLPVSGANVLTF; CDR3nt: TGTGCCAGCAGCTTGCCGGTCTCTGGGGCCAACGTCCTGACTTTC
abundance: .; d_gene: .; v_gene: TRBV19; j_gene: TRBJ1-1; CDR3aa: CASGPFNANTEAFF; CDR3nt: TGTGCCAGTGGGCCCTTCAACGCGAACACTGAAGCTTTCTTT
abundance: .; d_gene: .; v_gene: TRBV6-1; j_gene: TRBJ1-5; CDR3aa: CASSDLKAFGSNQPQHF; CDR3nt: TGTGCCAGCAGTGATCTAAAGGCCTTCGGGTCCAATCAGCCCCAGCATTTT
abundance: .; d_gene: .; v_gene: TRBV4-1; j_gene: TRBJ2-1; CDR3aa: CASSQVGQGNEQFF; CDR3nt: TGCGCCAGCAGCCAAGTCGGTCAGGGCAATGAGCAGTTCTTC
abundance: .; d_gene: .; v_gene: TRBV13; j_gene: TRBJ2-5; CDR3aa: CASSPQTGGETQYF; CDR3nt: TGTGCCAGCAGCCCTCAGACCGGAGGAGAGACCCAGTACTTC
abundance: .; d_gene: TRBD2; v_gene: TRBV6-4; j_gene: TRBJ2-2; CDR3aa: CASSVGFKSGLAPGELFF; CDR3nt: TGTGCCAGCAGTGTGGGATTCAAGTCGGGACTAGCGCCCGGGGAGCTGTTTTTT
abundance: .; d_gene: .; v_gene: TRBV5-6; j_gene: TRBJ2-2; CDR3aa: CASSLVLSTGELFF; CDR3nt: TGTGCCAGCAGCTTGGTGCTGAGCACCGGGGAGCTGTTTTTT
abundance: .; d_gene: TRBD1; v_gene: TRBV4-1; j_gene: TRBJ1-6; CDR3aa: CASSRKGAGGQGDNSPLHF; CDR3nt: TGCGCCAGCAGCCGAAAGGGAGCCGGGGGACAGGGAGATAATTCACCCCTCCACTTT
abundance: .; d_gene: TRBD1; v_gene: TRBV2; j_gene: TRBJ1-1; CDR3aa: CASSEVRGVNTEAFF; CDR3nt: TGTGCCAGCAGTGAGGTCAGGGGGGTGAACACTGAAGCTTTCTTT
abundance: once; d_gene: .; v_gene: TRBV10-3; j_gene: TRBJ2-5; CDR3aa: CAISAGMAETQYF; CDR3nt: TGTGCCATCAGTGCAGGGATGGCGGAGACCCAGTACTTC
abundance: .; d_gene: .; v_gene: TRBV6-5; j_gene: TRBJ1-5; CDR3aa: CASSYRGGNQPQHF; CDR3nt: TGTGCCAGCAGTTACAGGGGGGGAAATCAGCCCCAGCATTTT
abundance: .; d_gene: TRBD1; v_gene: TRBV5-6; j_gene: TRBJ1-2; CDR3aa: CASSLVGGLVLGYTF; CDR3nt: TGTGCCAGCAGCTTGGTAGGGGGCCTAGTGTTGGGCTACACCTTC
abundance: .; d_gene: TRBD1; v_gene: TRBV29-1; j_gene: TRBJ2-7; CDR3aa: CSAGPDRGSSYEQYF; CDR3nt: TGCAGCGCCGGACCCGACAGGGGCTCCTCCTACGAGCAGTACTTC
abundance: .; d_gene: TRBD2; v_gene: TRBV18; j_gene: TRBJ2-1; CDR3aa: CASSPPVGRAFGFLYNEQFF; CDR3nt: TGTGCCAGCTCACCACCTGTCGGGAGGGCCTTCGGCTTTTTGTACAATGAGCAGTTCTTC
abundance: .; d_gene: TRBD2; v_gene: TRBV6-6; j_gene: TRBJ2-7; CDR3aa: CASSSPGGGRYEQYF; CDR3nt: TGTGCCAGCTCCTCCCCCGGGGGGGGTCGGTACGAGCAGTACTTC
abundance: few; d_gene: .; v_gene: TRBV19; j_gene: TRBJ2-1; CDR3aa: CASTEIGYSEQFF; CDR3nt: TGTGCCAGTACGGAGATCGGGTATAGTGAGCAGTTCTTC
abundance: .; d_gene: TRBD1; v_gene: TRBV25-1; j_gene: TRBJ2-3; CDR3aa: CASSAYRGFPFTDTQYF; CDR3nt: TGTGCCAGCAGTGCGTACAGGGGGTTTCCCTTCACAGATACGCAGTATTTT
abundance: .; d_gene: .; v_gene: TRBV7-9; j_gene: TRBJ2-3; CDR3aa: CAKADLSSGTDTQYF; CDR3nt: TGTGCAAAGGCTGACCTTAGCTCCGGCACAGATACGCAGTATTTT
abundance: .; d_gene: .; v_gene: TRBV15; j_gene: TRBJ1-1; CDR3aa: CATSRDLASEAFF; CDR3nt: TGTGCCACCAGCAGAGACCTCGCGTCTGAAGCTTTCTTT
abundance: .; d_gene: TRBD1; v_gene: TRBV19; j_gene: TRBJ1-5; CDR3aa: CASSVSDRALVYQPQHF; CDR3nt: TGTGCCAGTAGTGTATCGGACAGGGCATTAGTTTATCAGCCCCAGCATTTT
abundance: .; d_gene: TRBD2; v_gene: TRBV2; j_gene: TRBJ2-1; CDR3aa: CASISQLASYNEQFF; CDR3nt: TGTGCCAGCATTAGCCAACTAGCGTCTTACAATGAGCAGTTCTTC
abundance: .; d_gene: .; v_gene: TRBV9; j_gene: TRBJ1-2; CDR3aa: CASSADWAGYGYTF; CDR3nt: TGTGCCAGCAGCGCCGATTGGGCGGGATATGGCTACACCTTC
abundance: .; d_gene: .; v_gene: TRBV7-2; j_gene: TRBJ2-1; CDR3aa: CASSFRRLGKNEQFF; CDR3nt: TGTGCCAGCAGCTTCCGGAGACTAGGGAAGAATGAGCAGTTCTTC
abundance: .; d_gene: TRBD1; v_gene: TRBV5-4; j_gene: TRBJ1-4; CDR3aa: CASKGASNEKLFF; CDR3nt: TGTGCCAGCAAGGGGGCTTCTAATGAAAAACTGTTTTTT
abundance: .; d_gene: TRBD2; v_gene: TRBV6-5; j_gene: TRBJ2-7; CDR3aa: CASTKGLANEQYF; CDR3nt: TGTGCCAGCACCAAGGGACTAGCGAACGAGCAGTACTTC
abundance: .; d_gene: .; v_gene: TRBV27; j_gene: TRBJ2-1; CDR3aa: CASSTRRDSSYNEQFF; CDR3nt: TGTGCCAGCAGTACGAGGCGGGACAGCTCCTACAATGAGCAGTTCTTC
abundance: .; d_gene: .; v_gene: TRBV29-1; j_gene: TRBJ2-5; CDR3aa: CSVAWGSDRQETQYF; CDR3nt: TGCAGCGTTGCATGGGGTTCGGACAGACAAGAGACCCAGTACTTC
abundance: .; d_gene: TRBD2; v_gene: TRBV5-1; j_gene: TRBJ2-7; CDR3aa: CASSLERESEQYF; CDR3nt: TGCGCCAGCAGCTTGGAGCGGGAGAGCGAGCAGTACTTC
abundance: .; d_gene: TRBD1; v_gene: TRBV5-1; j_gene: TRBJ2-2; CDR3aa: CASSLLTGSDTGELFF; CDR3nt: TGCGCCAGCAGCTTGCTGACAGGGTCCGACACCGGGGAGCTGTTTTTT
abundance: .; d_gene: .; v_gene: TRBV7-2; j_gene: TRBJ2-3; CDR3aa: CASSLGASKTDTQYF; CDR3nt: TGTGCCAGCAGCTTGGGAGCATCTAAGACAGATACGCAGTATTTT
abundance: once; d_gene: .; v_gene: TRBV2; j_gene: TRBJ2-3; CDR3aa: CASSDVALTSTDTQYF; CDR3nt: TGTGCCAGCAGTGACGTTGCGCTGACTAGCACAGATACGCAGTATTTT
abundance: .; d_gene: TRBD2; v_gene: TRBV18; j_gene: TRBJ2-1; CDR3aa: CASSGLAGVVNEQFF; CDR3nt: TGTGCCAGCTCCGGACTAGCGGGAGTTGTCAATGAGCAGTTCTTC